The sequence of this TCR beta chain was determined in a study of beta chain features in type 1 diabetes. Expressed TCRB transcripts were sequenced because the isolated RNA had all been reverse transcribed beforehand. The method was immunoSEQ multiplex PCR; TCRdb's version includes in-frame clones alone and lacks a portion of them. In the table there are 330,000 or so clones, roughly a fifth of which are singletons. V lost 4 bases, J lost 3 bases, and 6 bases stayed unmatched. This CDR3 contains 15 residues. The germline V gene encodes CDR1 SGHNT and CDR2 YYREEE (reference sequence). Averaging roughly 110 mL, one heparinised blood draw was given by each donor. CD45RO/CCR7/CD25/CD127/CD95/CD27 separated CD4+ naive, central memory, regulatory and stem cell-like memory cells by sorting.

Sequencing input: naive CD4+ T cells from blood. This TCR came from a woman aged 18-35 years in good health. This chain links TRBV5-4 with TRBJ2-7, with 11 bases identical to TRBD1. CDR3 sequence reads: CASSGGQGASYEQYF. CDR3 coding DNA: TGTGCCAGCAGCGGTGGACAGGGGGCAAGCTACGAGCAGTACTTC. Together with reference TRBV5-4 and TRBJ2-7, the CDR3 gives the full variable domain: ETGVTQSPTHLIKTRGQQVTLRCSSQSGHNTVSWYQQALGQGPQFIFQYYREEENGRGNFPPRFSGLQFPNYSSELNVNALELDDSALYLCASSGGQGASYEQYFGPGTRLTVT.